Below, 29 T cell receptor beta chains from the same sample are listed, as sequenced in a study of cytomegalovirus exposure and HLA in healthy donors. Use of 60 Vbeta and 13 Jbeta primers characterized the PCR. The data were produced by immunoSEQ multiplex PCR, yet TCRdb's version contains in-frame clones alone and is incomplete. The sample contains 160,000 or so clones, less than 80% of which appear only once. Sequencing input: PBMCs. The receptor set was obtained from a woman between 40 and 55 years old in good health and CMV-seronegative.

The rearrangement uses TRBV7-9 and TRBJ1-4; 7 bases are a match to TRBD1. Germline CDR1 SEHNR, CDR2 FQNEAQ (reference sequence). Trimming at V came to 5 bases and at J to 8 bases, leaving 8 bases not matched to a gene. The CDR3 spans 14 residues. This chain's CDR3 is CASSTTGPQEKLFF. DNA for the CDR3: TGTGCCAGCAGCACGACAGGGCCCCAGGAAAAACTGTTTTTT.

This clone was observed a single time. An end of the junction does not agree with germline; a read error may underlie this. CDR3 in amino acids: CASSLGTGGRNEQFF. The CDR3 coding sequence is TGTGCTAGCAGCTTAGGCACAGGGGGCCGCAATGAGCAGTTCTTC. The gene calls are TRBV7-7 and TRBJ2-1, with TRBD1 matching over 9 bases. The CDR3 covers 15 residues. CDR1 is SSHAT, CDR2 FNYEAQ, per germline (reference sequence).

The gene calls are TRBV5-5 and TRBJ2-7; 9 nucleotides match TRBD1. CDR1 is SGHKS, CDR2 YYEKEE, per germline (reference sequence). The CDR3 has 18 amino acids. Losses at the gene ends were 1 base for V and 0 bases for J; bases not matched to a gene: 11. The CDR3 bases are TGTGCCAGCAGCTTGTCGGGGTCGGGGGACAGGGTCTCCTACGAGCAGTACTTC. Its protein product is CASSLSGSGDRVSYEQYF. The full variable domain, in which reference TRBV5-5 and TRBJ2-7 provide the parts outside the CDR3, is DAGVTQSPTHLIKTRGQQVTLRCSPISGHKSVSWYQQVLGQGPQFIFQYYEKEERGRGNFPDRFSARQFPNYSSELNVNALLLGDSALYLCASSLSGSGDRVSYEQYFGPGTRLTVT.

The chain uses TRBV19 and TRBJ1-5; no clear D gene. V shed 4 bases and J shed 3 bases, with 7 bases lying between them. This CDR3 region has 13 residues. Germline CDR1 LNHDA, CDR2 SQIVND (reference sequence). The CDR3 sequence: CASSKTPNQPQHF. DNA of the CDR3: TGTGCCAGTAGTAAGACACCCAATCAGCCCCAGCATTTT.

The rearrangement links TRBV6-1 to TRBJ1-5, with TRBD1 identical over 8 bases. CDR3 length: 14 residues. J lost 9 bases, V lost 7 bases, and 11 bases had no gene match. CDR1 MNHNS and CDR2 SASEGT come from the germline V gene. CDR3 protein: CASTGQGRFTPQHF. In nucleotides, the CDR3 is TGTGCCAGCACCGGACAGGGCCGGTTTACGCCCCAGCATTTT.

V gene TRBV7-2 combines with J gene TRBJ2-7, with 9 bases matching TRBD1. Germline CDR1 is SGHTA and CDR2 is FQGNSA. The CDR3 length is 13 residues. V was pared by 3 bases and J by 9 bases, with 6 bases of the junction left unmatched. CDR3 amino acids: CASSFRDRDGQYF. The CDR3 DNA is TGTGCCAGCAGCTTCCGGGACAGGGACGGGCAGTACTTC. Full variable domain (rest looked up from reference TRBV7-2 and TRBJ2-7): GAGVSQSPSNKVTEKGKDVELRCDPISGHTALYWYRQSLGQGLEFLIYFQGNSAPDKSGLPSDRFSAERTGGSVSTLTIQRTQQEDSAVYLCASSFRDRDGQYFGPGTRLTVT.

The chain has TRBV5-1 and TRBJ2-7; maybe TRBD1 (6 bases). This CDR3 spans 13 amino acids. Per germline, CDR1 SGHRS and CDR2 YFSETQ. V was shortened by 4 bases and J by 2 bases, with 10 bases between the two germline ends. The CDR3 bases are TGCGCCAGCAGCAGAGGACAGACCTACGAGCAGTACTTC. Translation: CASSRGQTYEQYF.

The chain employs TRBV2 and TRBJ1-6; unclear D gene. The CDR3 extends over 11 amino acids. From germline, CDR1 is SNHLY and CDR2 FYNNEI. Trimming removed 6 bases from V and 7 bases from J, with 4 bases in between. This chain's CDR3 is CASSGNSPLHF. As DNA, the CDR3 is TGTGCCAGCAGCGGGAATTCACCCCTCCACTTT.

The chain joins TRBV18 to TRBJ2-4, with 7 bases that match TRBD1. This CDR3 has 14 amino acids. Germline-derived CDR1 and CDR2 are KGHSH and LQKENI. Trimming cost V 4 bases and J 9 bases; bases outside gene matches: 9. Here the CDR3 DNA reads TGTGCCAGCTCACTTACACAGGGGACGGGCATTCAGTACTTC. The encoded protein is CASSLTQGTGIQYF.

The J gene is TRBJ1-1, the V gene TRBV2, with D maybe TRBD1 (6 bases). Trimming removed 6 bases from V and 0 bases from J, with 20 bases in between. The germline gives CDR1 SNHLY, CDR2 FYNNEI. The CDR3 has 17 amino acids. The CDR3 is CASSPRGGPVLNTEAFF. CDR3 bases: TGTGCCAGCAGCCCTCGGGGGGGCCCCGTCTTGAACACTGAAGCTTTCTTT.

The chain joins TRBV4-1 to TRBJ1-1, with a possible D match to TRBD1 (6 bases). V lost 0 bases and J lost 0, with 8 bases in between. The CDR3 has 15 residues. Germline V gene data show CDR1 as MGHRA and CDR2 as YSYEKL. The CDR3 loop reads CASSQDGTMNTEAFF. The CDR3 DNA reads as TGCGCCAGCAGCCAAGATGGGACAATGAACACTGAAGCTTTCTTT.

In the case of this clone: Other DNA sequences of this sample code for an identical CDR3. The J gene is TRBJ2-5, the V gene TRBV5-1; D may be TRBD1 (5 bases). The CDR3 is made up of 14 amino acids. V was shortened by 4 bases and J by 2 bases, with 12 bases between the two germline ends. Germline CDR1 and CDR2: SGHRS and YFSETQ. CDR3 sequence: CASSRQGSQETQYF. The CDR3 region has the DNA TGCGCCAGCAGCCGTCAGGGTTCGCAAGAGACCCAGTACTTC.

The CDR3 region has the DNA TGTGCCAGCAGTAGAGAGGGAATTGGCTACACCTTC. It is translated as CASSREGIGYTF. The chain carries TRBV6-1 and TRBJ1-2, with no clear D. Per the germline V gene, CDR1 is MNHNS and CDR2 is SASEGT. CDR3 length: 12 residues. V dropped 5 bases and J dropped 7 bases, with 11 bases sitting between them.

This clone was seen a few times. CDR3 region: CASPTDRQNTEAFF. DNA of the CDR3: TGTGCCAGCCCAACGGACAGGCAGAACACTGAAGCTTTCTTT. The chain has TRBV6-1 and TRBJ1-1, with TRBD1 identical over 7 bases. There are 14 residues in the CDR3. Germline values: CDR1 MNHNS, CDR2 SASEGT. The V segment lost 8 bases and the J segment 1 base; nucleotides outside the gene matches: 7.

The chain employs TRBV19 and TRBJ1-2, with TRBD1 matching over 11 bases. The CDR3 extends over 15 amino acids. The trim removed 4 bases at V and 4 bases at J, leaving 5 bases unmatched. CDR1 and CDR2 from the germline V gene are LNHDA and SQIVND (reference sequence). CDR3 coding DNA: TGTGCCAGTAGTAGGTCCGGGACAGGGGGCTATGGCTACACCTTC. Its protein is CASSRSGTGGYGYTF.

V is TRBV19 and J is TRBJ1-6, with TRBD1 matching over 7 bases. Germline V CDR1 and CDR2: LNHDA, SQIVND (reference sequence). Trimming removed 5 bases from V and 10 bases from J; junction bases left unmatched: 11. The CDR3 covers 15 residues. CDR3 bases: TGTGCCAGTAGTCCGGGACAGCGAGGGTACTCACCCCTCCACTTT. Its protein is CASSPGQRGYSPLHF.

CDR3 nucleotide sequence: TGCGCCAGCAGCTCCCAACTTGGCTCCTACAATGAGCAGTTCTTC. The encoded protein is CASSSQLGSYNEQFF. This chain uses TRBV5-1 with TRBJ2-1; D gene unclear. Germline-derived CDR1 and CDR2 are SGHRS and YFSETQ. The length of the CDR3 is 15 residues. V lost 3 bases and J lost 0, with 10 bases in between. The whole variable domain, remainder taken from reference TRBV5-1 and TRBJ2-1, is KAGVTQTPRYLIKTRGQQVTLSCSPISGHRSVSWYQQTPGQGLQFLFEYFSETQRNKGNFPGRFSGRQFSNSRSEMNVSTLELGDSALYLCASSSQLGSYNEQFFGPGTRLTVL.

V is TRBV9 and J is TRBJ2-1; maybe TRBD2 (5 bases). The CDR3 has 13 amino acids. V was trimmed by 1 base and J by 8 bases, leaving 10 bases between them. The germline V gene encodes CDR1 SGDLS and CDR2 YYNGEE. The CDR3 loop is CASSVRVGDEQFF. The CDR3 DNA reads as TGTGCCAGCAGCGTAAGGGTGGGAGATGAGCAGTTCTTC. Complete variable domain (other parts from reference TRBV9 and TRBJ2-1): DSGVTQTPKHLITATGQRVTLRCSPRSGDLSVYWYQQSLDQGLQFLIQYYNGEERAKGNILERFSAQQFPDLHSELNLSSLELGDSALYFCASSVRVGDEQFFGPGTRLTVL.

V is TRBV27 and J is TRBJ2-2, with D hard to call. The CDR3 is 11 amino acids. In germline, CDR1 is MNHEY, CDR2 SMNVEV (reference sequence). Trimming shortened V by 7 bases and J by 5 bases, and 5 bases separated the two germline ends. The CDR3 bases are TGTGCCAGCACCCAGACCGGGGAGCTGTTTTTT. Encoded protein: CASTQTGELFF.

J is TRBJ2-4 and V is TRBV30; maybe TRBD2 (6 bases). Germline CDR1 GTSNPN, CDR2 SVGIG (reference sequence). Between the trimmed V and J ends, which lost 1 base and 8 bases, there was a span of 12 bases. The length of the CDR3 is 13 residues. The CDR3 here is CAWSGAGRYIQYF. Written as DNA, the CDR3 is TGTGCCTGGAGTGGGGCGGGAAGGTACATTCAGTACTTC.

V gene TRBV30 combines with J gene TRBJ1-2, with no clear D. The germline V gene has CDR1 GTSNPN and CDR2 SVGIG (reference sequence). Trimming removed 3 bases from V and 3 bases from J, with 14 bases in between. CDR3 size: 14 residues. For the CDR3, the DNA is TGTGCCTGGAGCGCAATGAGGTCAGACTATGGCTACACCTTC. It codes for CAWSAMRSDYGYTF. Variable domain in full (rest from reference TRBV30 and TRBJ1-2): SQTIHQWPATLVQPVGSPLSLECTVEGTSNPNLYWYRQAAGRGLQLLFYSVGIGQISSEVPQNLSASRPQDRQFILSSKKLLLSDSGFYLCAWSAMRSDYGYTFGSGTRLTVV.

The V and J genes are TRBV30 and TRBJ2-1; no reliable D call. This CDR3 region has 11 residues. V gave up 1 base and J gave up 7 bases, with 5 bases separating them. Germline CDR1 and CDR2: GTSNPN and SVGIG (reference sequence). The CDR3 DNA follows: TGTGCCTGGAGTGCCGGGAATGAGCAGTTCTTC. Protein product: CAWSAGNEQFF.

This chain links TRBV10-3 with TRBJ1-2; tentative D call: TRBD1 (6 bases). CDR3 size: 13 residues. Germline assignment: CDR1 ENHRY and CDR2 SYGVKD. The V end lost 4 bases, the J end lost 2 bases, and 8 bases lay between the germline ends. In nucleotides, the CDR3 is TGTGCCATCAGTGGAACAGGGAACTATGGCTACACCTTC. This encodes CAISGTGNYGYTF.

The chain is built from TRBV11-1 and TRBJ2-3; the match to TRBD2 covers 12 bases. This CDR3 contains 17 residues. Germline assignment: CDR1 SGHAT and CDR2 FQDESV (reference sequence). V lost 5 bases and J lost 3; bases outside the gene matches: 9. In DNA, the CDR3 is TGTGCCAGCAGCCTCCAAAACGGACTAGCGGGAACAGATACGCAGTATTTT. Its translation is CASSLQNGLAGTDTQYF.

This clone was seen more than once but under ten times. The V gene is TRBV4-2, the J gene TRBJ2-3; possible D gene TRBD1, 6 bases. This CDR3 comprises 17 residues. Germline lookup yields CDR1 LGHNA and CDR2 YNFKEQ. With 0 bases removed from V and 1 base from J, the gap between germline ends came to 14 bases. This CDR3 reads CASSQDMGAPRTDTQYF. As DNA, the CDR3 is TGTGCCAGCAGCCAAGATATGGGGGCCCCCCGCACAGATACGCAGTATTTT.

The J gene is TRBJ2-1, the V gene TRBV11-3; TRBD1 might be the D (5 bases). The V end was cut by 0 bases, the J end by 10 bases, with 10 bases between. Germline-derived CDR1 and CDR2 are SGHNT and YENEEA. This CDR3 spans 13 amino acids. This CDR3 is CASSLEVSGEQFF. The CDR3 DNA sequence: TGTGCCAGCAGCTTAGAAGTGTCAGGGGAGCAGTTCTTC.

The chain is built from TRBV6-6 and TRBJ2-1; D ambiguous. Trimming took off 4 bases at V and 1 base at J, with 8 bases between the two ends. The CDR3 runs 14 residues. CDR1 and CDR2 from the germline V gene are MNHNY and SVGAGI (reference sequence). This chain's CDR3 is CASSSSRSYNEQFF. The CDR3 DNA follows: TGTGCCAGCAGTTCCTCGCGGTCCTACAATGAGCAGTTCTTC.

CDR3 in amino acids: CASSTGGQYYGYTF. CDR3 coding DNA: TGTGCCAGCAGTACAGGGGGGCAATACTATGGCTACACCTTC. V is TRBV6-5 and J is TRBJ1-2; 8 bases map to TRBD1. V shed 5 bases and J 3 bases; nucleotides not matched to a gene: 5. The CDR3 spans 14 residues. Germline CDR1 is MNHEY and CDR2 is SVGAGI.

A few counts support this clone. The chain carries TRBV5-1 and TRBJ2-1; possible D gene TRBD2, 5 bases. V gave up 4 bases and J gave up 9 bases, with 14 bases separating them. Germline assignment: CDR1 SGHRS and CDR2 YFSETQ. The CDR3 runs 13 residues. The CDR3 coding sequence is TGCGCCAGCAGCCCGTCGGGGTGGGGTGAGCAGTTCTTC. This sequence encodes CASSPSGWGEQFF.